Below are 27 T cell receptor beta chains sequenced from a single sample in a study of T cells after yellow fever vaccination. TCRdb called the 5' RACE reads again in MiXCR, with one record for every CDR3 protein. The repertoire holds about 22,000 distinct CDR3 sequences, 4% to 6% seen once, with over 15% in the top ten. The specimen comprised PBMCs, either bulk or a sorted T-cell subset (CD4+, CD8+, memory, or dextramer-sorted; not recorded which), sampled about 49 days after the first yellow fever vaccination. The receptor set was obtained from a man aged 18 to 30 who received the YFV17D yellow fever vaccine.

This clonotype has ten or more counts. The J gene is TRBJ1-5, the V gene TRBV4-2; no firm D call. Trimming removed 1 base at V and 5 bases at J, with 9 bases between. The CDR3 is 14 residues long. Germline V gene lookup returns CDR1 LGHNA and CDR2 YNFKEQ. CDR3 bases: TGTGCCAGCAGCCAAGCGGGTGGAGATCAGCCCCAGCATTTT. It yields the protein CASSQAGGDQPQHF.

This clonotype was detected ten times or more. The V gene is TRBV7-6, the J gene TRBJ2-2; tentatively, D is TRBD1 (6 bases). Trimming stripped 0 bases from V and 6 bases from J, with 11 bases between. Germline values: CDR1 SGHVS, CDR2 FNYEAQ. CDR3 length: 15 amino acids. The CDR3 DNA follows: TGTGCCAGCAGCTTAGCTACAGGGCCCGCCGGGGAGCTGTTTTTT. Translating gives CASSLATGPAGELFF. Filled out from reference TRBV7-6 and TRBJ2-2, the complete variable domain reads GAGVSQSPRYKVTKRGQDVALRCDPISGHVSLYWYRQALGQGPEFLTYFNYEAQQDKSGLPNDRFSAERPEGSISTLTIQRTEQRDSAMYRCASSLATGPAGELFFGEGSRLTVL.

This clonotype was seen ten or more times. The chain is built from TRBV11-2 and TRBJ2-4; tentatively, D is TRBD1 (6 bases). Per germline, CDR1 SGHAT and CDR2 FQNNGV. V lost 3 bases to trimming and J lost 1 base, with 10 bases between them. The CDR3 sequence is 15 residues long. The CDR3 nucleotides are TGTGCCAGCAGCTTCGCAGGGGAGGCCAAAAACATTCAGTACTTC. The encoded protein is CASSFAGEAKNIQYF.

At least ten counts were recorded for this clonotype. The V call is TRBV9, the J call TRBJ1-5; no reliable D call. CDR1 is SGDLS, CDR2 YYNGEE, per germline. V dropped 2 bases and J dropped 2 bases, with 8 bases sitting between them. The CDR3 sequence is 14 residues long. Written as DNA, the CDR3 is TGTGCCAGCAGCGTCGGCATGGGCAATCAGCCCCAGCATTTT. It yields the protein CASSVGMGNQPQHF. The variable domain in full, with the rest retrieved from reference TRBV9 and TRBJ1-5, is DSGVTQTPKHLITATGQRVTLRCSPRSGDLSVYWYQQSLDQGLQFLIQYYNGEERAKGNILERFSAQQFPDLHSELNLSSLELGDSALYFCASSVGMGNQPQHFGDGTRLSIL.

This clonotype was observed at least ten times. The chain recombines TRBV4-1 with TRBJ2-3, with 9 nucleotides matching TRBD2. V gave up 4 bases and J gave up 4 bases; unmatched junction bases: 12. Per the germline V gene, CDR1 is MGHRA and CDR2 is YSYEKL. The length of the CDR3 is 17 residues. The CDR3 DNA reads TGCGCCAGCAGCCCCTCTAGGCTAGCGGGGACGGCAGATACGCAGTATTTT. It yields the protein CASSPSRLAGTADTQYF.

The table lists this clonotype with many counts. A junction end diverges from the germline sequence, so it may reflect a read error. The gene calls are TRBV7-2 and TRBJ1-2, with TRBD1 as a possible D gene (5 bases). CDR3 length: 14 residues. Germline CDR1 and CDR2: SGHTA and FQGNSA. The CDR3 sequence is CASNLSGTNYGYTF. The CDR3 nucleotides are TGTGCCAGCAACTTAAGTGGGACCAACTATGGCTACACCTTC.

This clonotype was detected many times. CDR3 in DNA: TGTGCCAGCAGTGGTGGGGGATTTAATTCACCCCTCCACTTT. Its protein is CASSGGGFNSPLHF. V is TRBV7-9 and J is TRBJ1-6; D is perhaps TRBD1 (5 bases). Germline V gene lookup returns CDR1 SEHNR and CDR2 FQNEAQ (reference sequence). This CDR3 is 14 amino acids long. V shed 6 bases and J shed 6 bases, with 12 bases lying between them.

This clonotype has at least ten counts. V is TRBV11-1 and J is TRBJ1-2; TRBD1 agrees at 7 bases. The V segment lost 5 bases and the J segment 6 bases; nucleotides outside the gene matches: 9. The CDR3 spans 14 residues. The germline CDR1 and CDR2 sequences are SGHAT and FQDESV (reference sequence). The CDR3 DNA reads as TGTGCCAGCAGCCCCGACCGACAGGGTCATGGCTACACCTTC. It encodes CASSPDRQGHGYTF.

This clonotype was recorded many times. The chain employs TRBV20-1 and TRBJ2-7, with unresolved D. CDR3 length: 10 residues. Trimming stripped 6 bases from V and 9 bases from J, with 12 bases between. Germline V gene sequence: CDR1 DFQATT, CDR2 SNEGSKA (reference sequence). DNA of the CDR3: TGCAGTGCGGAGAAGGCAGGGCAGTACGTC. This translates into CSAEKAGQYV.

Ten or more counts support this clonotype. The rearrangement uses TRBV7-9 and TRBJ2-7, with D possibly being TRBD1 (6 bases). The V gene lost 3 bases and the J gene lost 5 bases, with 11 bases spanning the gap. Germline V gene sequence: CDR1 SEHNR, CDR2 FQNEAQ (reference sequence). The CDR3 loop spans 13 amino acids. For the CDR3, the DNA is TGTGCCAGCAGCTTTGGCAGGGGCAACGAGCAGTACTTC. Protein sequence: CASSFGRGNEQYF. The full variable domain, rest sourced from reference TRBV7-9 and TRBJ2-7, is DTGVSQNPRHKITKRGQNVTFRCDPISEHNRLYWYRQTLGQGPEFLTYFQNEAQLEKSRLLSDRFSAERPKGSFSTLEIQRTEQGDSAMYLCASSFGRGNEQYFGPGTRLTVT.

This clonotype showed up many times. The chain is built from TRBV5-1 and TRBJ2-3, with a tentative D call TRBD2 (5 bases). The CDR3 runs to 14 residues. Germline loops: CDR1 SGHRS, CDR2 YFSETQ. The V end lost 0 bases, the J end lost 4 bases, and 9 bases lay between the germline ends. The CDR3 coding sequence is TGCGCCAGCAGCTTGGGAGGGTTCCCAGATACGCAGTATTTT. As protein: CASSLGGFPDTQYF.

This clonotype was counted many times. The V call is TRBV12-3 or TRBV12-4, the J call TRBJ1-2; D remains ambiguous. CDR3 length equals 16 residues. V lost 5 bases to trimming and J lost 3 bases, with 19 bases between them. The CDR3 DNA reads as TGTGCCAGCAGTCCAACCGGGCCTCAGACCTACTATGGCTACACCTTC. Its protein product is CASSPTGPQTYYGYTF.

The sample holds many counts of this clonotype. The V and J genes are TRBV5-8 and TRBJ1-1; no definite D call. V shed 0 bases and J shed 6 bases, with 9 bases lying between them. Germline values: CDR1 SGHTS, CDR2 YDEGEE. The CDR3 extends over 13 amino acids. CDR3 coding DNA: TGTGCCAGCAGCTTGGGTCCTGGCGCTGAAGCTTTCTTT. Its translation is CASSLGPGAEAFF.

This clonotype occurred many times. This chain joins TRBV30 and TRBJ2-1, with 11 bases that match TRBD1. The CDR3 consists of 15 residues. The V gene's germline CDR1 is GTSNPN and CDR2 SVGIG (reference sequence). V was clipped by 2 bases and J by 8 bases; unmatched bases: 8. DNA for the CDR3: TGTGCCTGGAGTCCGGGGACAGGGGGTTCGGATGAGCAGTTCTTC. This codes for CAWSPGTGGSDEQFF.

This clonotype was counted ten times or more. The J gene is TRBJ2-1, the V gene TRBV6-2 or TRBV6-3, with D maybe TRBD1 (6 bases). Trimming removed 4 bases from V and 7 bases from J, with 20 bases in between. The length of the CDR3 is 16 residues. The germline gives CDR1 MNHEY, CDR2 SVGEGT. CDR3 DNA: TGTGCCAGCAGTTCCCCATTTGGGGGCTCGGGAAATGAGCAGTTCTTC. This translates into CASSSPFGGSGNEQFF.

The V gene is TRBV12-3 or TRBV12-4, the J gene TRBJ1-1; 9 bases are shared with TRBD1. The V and J ends lost 5 bases and 1 base, in that order; junction bases with no gene match: 14. The CDR3 covers 18 residues. The CDR3 protein is CASSGKYRGLGRNTEAFF. The CDR3 region has the DNA TGTGCCAGCAGTGGGAAATACAGGGGGCTAGGTAGGAACACTGAAGCTTTCTTT.

This clonotype was recorded at least ten times. This chain uses TRBV27 with TRBJ2-5, with TRBD1 identical over 7 bases. The CDR3 runs 13 residues. After removal of 5 bases from V and 7 bases from J, the junction contained 7 bases not matched to a gene. The germline V gene encodes CDR1 MNHEY and CDR2 SMNVEV (reference sequence). The CDR3 reads CASSKQGPGTQYF. The CDR3 DNA reads as TGTGCCAGCAGTAAACAGGGGCCAGGGACCCAGTACTTC.

This clonotype was detected ten times or more. CDR3 amino acids: CSARGTSGESGELFF. CDR3 DNA: TGCAGTGCTAGAGGGACTAGCGGGGAATCCGGGGAGCTGTTTTTT. V gene TRBV20-1 combines with J gene TRBJ2-2; 12 bases match TRBD2. The CDR3 length is 15 residues. V gave up 1 base and J gave up 6 bases; unmatched junction bases: 3. The germline CDR1 and CDR2 sequences are DFQATT and SNEGSKA (reference sequence).

This clonotype was seen more than once but under ten times. The chain couples TRBV5-1 to TRBJ1-1, with D hard to call. The length of the CDR3 is 15 residues. Trimming took off 5 bases at V and 5 bases at J, with 19 bases between the two ends. Per the germline V gene, CDR1 is SGHRS and CDR2 is YFSETQ. In DNA form, the CDR3 reads TGCGCCAGCAGACACTACGGGAGAGGGAGGACTGAAGCTTTCTTT. As protein: CASRHYGRGRTEAFF.

This clonotype was seen ten or more times. The chain is built from TRBV25-1 and TRBJ2-1; possibly TRBD2 for D (7 bases). The CDR3 is 16 amino acids. Trimming cost V 4 bases and J 4 bases, with 17 bases left between them. From germline, CDR1 is MGHDK and CDR2 SYGVNS. Here the CDR3 DNA reads TGTGCCAGCAGTGTCCGGGGGGCCAGGATATACAATGAGCAGTTCTTC. This translates into CASSVRGARIYNEQFF.

Ten or more counts support this clonotype. The V gene is TRBV20-1, the J gene TRBJ2-2; TRBD2 is a possible D gene (6 bases). Germline CDR1 DFQATT, CDR2 SNEGSKA (reference sequence). Trimming stripped 0 bases from V and 3 bases from J, with 11 bases between. The CDR3 runs 15 residues. The CDR3 region has the DNA TGCAGTGCTAGAGATCTAGGGGAGGACACCGGGGAGCTGTTTTTT. This sequence encodes CSARDLGEDTGELFF.

This clonotype was recorded at least ten times. The rearrangement uses TRBV6-4 and TRBJ2-5; 9 positions match TRBD2. Germline V gene sequence: CDR1 MRHNA, CDR2 SNTAGT. Trimming took 3 bases from V and 2 from J; bases not matched to a gene: 4. This CDR3 is built from 15 residues. CDR3 sequence: CASSEGGGEQETQYF. DNA for the CDR3: TGTGCCAGCAGTGAAGGCGGGGGGGAACAAGAGACCCAGTACTTC.

This clonotype was observed a handful of times. The gene calls are TRBV5-1 and TRBJ2-6; D might be TRBD1 (6 bases). CDR1 is SGHRS and CDR2 is YFSETQ in the germline V gene. V lost 4 bases and J lost 2, with 16 bases in between. The CDR3 runs 17 residues. The CDR3 nucleotides read TGCGCCAGCAGCCCCGCGCAGGGGCAGACTGGGGCCAACGTCCTGACTTTC. This encodes CASSPAQGQTGANVLTF.

This clonotype was counted ten times or more. The rearrangement uses TRBV5-1 and TRBJ2-5; D tentatively reads TRBD1 or TRBD2 (5 bases each). V was trimmed by 3 bases and J by 2 bases, leaving 11 bases between them. The CDR3 runs to 14 residues. The germline gives CDR1 SGHRS, CDR2 YFSETQ. The CDR3 DNA reads TGCGCCAGCAGCTGGGGGATACTTCAAGAGACCCAGTACTTC. This codes for CASSWGILQETQYF.

This clonotype was seen ten or more times. The chain recombines TRBV7-2 with TRBJ1-1, with 8 bases lining up with TRBD1. Germline CDR1 reads SGHTA; CDR2 reads FQGNSA. The CDR3 runs 13 residues. With V trimmed by 8 bases and J by 11 bases, 13 bases remained unmatched. In DNA form, the CDR3 reads TGTGCCAGCGAACAGGGGGGAAATCCGGTCGCTTTCTTT. It is translated as CASEQGGNPVAFF.

At least ten counts were recorded for this clonotype. This rearrangement joins TRBV7-2 to TRBJ1-2, with unresolved D. The CDR3 totals 13 residues. Deletions cut 5 bases from V and 3 bases from J, with 10 bases between. CDR1 is SGHTA and CDR2 is FQGNSA in the germline V gene. DNA of the CDR3: TGTGCCAGCAGCCTAAGGCATGACTATGGCTACACCTTC. This sequence encodes CASSLRHDYGYTF.

This clonotype was found many times. The chain has TRBV6-4 and TRBJ2-4; possibly TRBD1 for D (6 bases). Germline V gene lookup returns CDR1 MRHNA and CDR2 SNTAGT. The V end lost 8 bases, the J end lost 10 bases, and 12 bases lay between the germline ends. The CDR3 totals 11 residues. The CDR3 DNA sequence: TGTGCCAGCGTAGGGGGACGGATTCAGTACTTC. It yields the protein CASVGGRIQYF.